This TCR beta chain was sequenced during a study of T cell repertoires in cytomegalovirus infection. Study context: Public TCR beta signatures marked donors with CMV infection and the matching HLA.

The CDR3 totals 17 residues. V shed 0 bases and J 3 bases; nucleotides not matched to a gene: 2. Germline values: CDR1 SGHTA, CDR2 FQGNSA. This clonotype has ten or more counts. TCRdb reprocessed the reads with MiXCR, giving one entry per CDR3 protein. The sample lists 300,000 to 400,000 distinct CDR3 sequences, 9.5% seen once, with roughly 4% in the top ten. The clonotype was recovered from a human donor in good health (CMV status not recorded). Some clones in this sample may be carry-over from other donors' samples. The chain combines TRBV7-2 with TRBJ2-3, with 14 positions matching TRBD2. Sequenced sample: PBMCs. The CDR3 loop is CASSLAGTSGRTDTQYF. DNA of the CDR3: TGTGCCAGCAGCTTAGCCGGGACTAGCGGGAGAACAGATACGCAGTATTTT.